What follows describes a single T cell receptor (beta chain). This entry belongs to a study of long-term antiretroviral therapy in people with HIV. V was cut by 4 bases and J by 10 bases, with 23 bases left in between. The germline CDR1 and CDR2 sequences are MNHNS and SASEGT. The CDR3 loop spans 16 amino acids. With survey level as its setting, the immunoSEQ assay was v3.0. Clones were sequenced by immunoSEQ multiplex PCR, and TCRdb holds only the in-frame ones, with some missing. The table shows 25,000 to 40,000 clones, with approximately 90% occurring only once. No fewer than two post-ART and no fewer than one pre-ART PBMC samples existed for each donor.

The chain carries TRBV6-1 and TRBJ2-1; tentative D call: TRBD1 (5 bases). Source: unsorted PBMCs, taken 1.1 years after starting antiretroviral therapy. The sequence derives from a man between 18 and 35 years old with HIV. The CDR3 reads CASSGSGPDIVYEQFF. In DNA, the CDR3 is TGTGCCAGCAGTGGTTCCGGGCCGGACATTGTATACGAGCAGTTCTTC.